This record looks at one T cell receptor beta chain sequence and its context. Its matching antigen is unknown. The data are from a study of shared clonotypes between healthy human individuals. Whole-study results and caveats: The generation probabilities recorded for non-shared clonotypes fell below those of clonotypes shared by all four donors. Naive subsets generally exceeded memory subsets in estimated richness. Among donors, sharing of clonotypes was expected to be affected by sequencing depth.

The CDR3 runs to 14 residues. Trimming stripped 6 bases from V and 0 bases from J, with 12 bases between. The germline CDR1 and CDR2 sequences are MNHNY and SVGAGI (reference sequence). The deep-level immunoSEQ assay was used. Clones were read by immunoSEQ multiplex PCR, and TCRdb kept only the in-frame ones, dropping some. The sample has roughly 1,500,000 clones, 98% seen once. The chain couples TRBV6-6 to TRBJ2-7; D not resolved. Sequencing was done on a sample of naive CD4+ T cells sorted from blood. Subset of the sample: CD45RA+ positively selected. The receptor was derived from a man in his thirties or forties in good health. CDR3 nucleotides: TGTGCCAGCAGCCGGCTTGGGGACTCCTACGAGCAGTACTTC. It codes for CASSRLGDSYEQYF.